This record concerns one T cell receptor (beta chain) sequence. The antigen is not known. The CDR3 consists of 15 residues. V was clipped by 6 bases and J by 2 bases, with 18 bases between them. Germline CDR1 and CDR2: SQVTM and ANQGSEA. The TCR beta library used iRepertoire HTBI primers with Arm-PCR amplification of CDR3. TCRdb reanalysed the multiplex PCR reads using MiXCR and keeps one entry per CDR3 protein. The table records roughly 530,000 distinct CDR3 sequences, around 16% of them present only once. The sample's time point: newly diagnosed GD, antithyroid drugs for less than 3 months. Scientists built the TCR library using RNA that was extracted from PBMCs. This sample stems from a study of regulatory T cells in long-lasting Graves disease. Study outcomes and limitations: Persistent disease preferred TRBV28, TRBJ1-2 and TRBJ2-5.

These data were likewise used in another study, on T cells in Graves' hyperthyroidism and ophthalmopathy. That investigation notes: Blood held most thyroid clonotypes expanded above 0.001 frequency.

Sequenced here: peripheral blood mononuclear cells (PBMCs), sampled at new diagnosis, from a patient treated with antithyroid drugs. The clonotype comes from a woman aged 35-65 years with Graves disease. The rearrangement links TRBV29-1 to TRBJ2-3; the D is unclear. The CDR3 loop reads CSVTRLGQDTDTQYF. DNA for the CDR3: TGCAGCGTCACAAGATTGGGCCAGGACACAGATACGCAGTATTTT.